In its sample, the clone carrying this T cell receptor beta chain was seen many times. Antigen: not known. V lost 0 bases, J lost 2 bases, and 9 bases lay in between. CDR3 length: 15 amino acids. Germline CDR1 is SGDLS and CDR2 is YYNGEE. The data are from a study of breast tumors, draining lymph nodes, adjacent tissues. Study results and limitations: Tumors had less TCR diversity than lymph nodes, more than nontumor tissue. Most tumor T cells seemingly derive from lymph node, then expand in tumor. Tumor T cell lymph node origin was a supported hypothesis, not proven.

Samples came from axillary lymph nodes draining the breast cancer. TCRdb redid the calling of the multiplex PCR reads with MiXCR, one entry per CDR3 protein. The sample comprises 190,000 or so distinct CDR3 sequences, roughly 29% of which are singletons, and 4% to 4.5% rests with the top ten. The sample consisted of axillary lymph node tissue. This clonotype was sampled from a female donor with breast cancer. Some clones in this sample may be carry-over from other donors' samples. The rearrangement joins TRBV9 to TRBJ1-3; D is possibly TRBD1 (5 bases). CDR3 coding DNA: TGTGCCAGCAGCGTAGGAACAGGCCCTGGAAACACCATATATTTT. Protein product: CASSVGTGPGNTIYF.